This T cell receptor beta chain was retrieved from a study of blood T cells in healthy people across ages. Study context: Template switching retrieved approximately one barcoded beta molecule for each two T cells.

Through a sample-barcoded 5' primer and a J-beta primer mix, a second PCR was run for roughly 6 to 11 cycles. Per-sample output comprised a minimum of 2.5 million paired-end reads containing CDR3. TCRdb re-derived calls from the 5' RACE reads in MiXCR, one entry per CDR3 protein. The sample lists about 680,000 distinct CDR3 sequences; 45% to 50% were seen once. The germline gives CDR1 DFQATT, CDR2 SNEGSKA (reference sequence). Trimming took 4 bases from V and 2 from J; bases not matched to a gene: 2. The CDR3 loop spans 13 amino acids. Input material: blood. This chain uses TRBV20-1 with TRBJ2-1; TRBD1 aligns across 7 bases. This TCR came from a woman between 55 and 75 years old in good health. This CDR3 reads CSATGTAYNEQFF. The CDR3 nucleotides are TGCAGTGCTACGGGGACAGCCTACAATGAGCAGTTCTTC.